The present TCR beta chain was sequenced within a study of control samples from healthy donors and cancer patients. Generated by immunoSEQ multiplex PCR, the TCRdb table keeps only in-frame clones and is missing some. The sample has about 410,000 clones, about nine tenths seen once. The source is a man aged 40-55 years with head and neck cancer. Sequencing used PBMCs.

CDR3 DNA: TGTGCCAGCAGCCAAGCGGGGGGCTACACCTTC. The encoded protein is CASSQAGGYTF. The genes are TRBV3-1 (or the pseudogene TRBV3-2) and TRBJ1-2; D is uncertain. Germline V gene data show CDR1 as LGHDT and CDR2 as YNNKEL (reference sequence). Trimming removed 1 base from V and 8 bases from J, with 5 bases in between. CDR3 size: 11 residues.